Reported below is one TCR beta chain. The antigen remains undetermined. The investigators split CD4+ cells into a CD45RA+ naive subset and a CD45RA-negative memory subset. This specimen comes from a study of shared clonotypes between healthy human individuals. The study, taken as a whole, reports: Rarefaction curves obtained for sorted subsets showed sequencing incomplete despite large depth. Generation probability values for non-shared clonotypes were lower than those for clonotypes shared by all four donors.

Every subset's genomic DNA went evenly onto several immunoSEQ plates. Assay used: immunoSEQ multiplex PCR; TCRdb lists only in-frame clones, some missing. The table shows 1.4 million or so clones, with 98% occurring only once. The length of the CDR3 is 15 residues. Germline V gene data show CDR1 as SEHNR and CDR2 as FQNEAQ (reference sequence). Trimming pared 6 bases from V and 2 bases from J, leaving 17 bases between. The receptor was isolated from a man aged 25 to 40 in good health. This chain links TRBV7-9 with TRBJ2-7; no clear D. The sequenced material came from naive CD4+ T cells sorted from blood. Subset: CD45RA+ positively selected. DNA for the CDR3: TGTGCCAGCAGTCCCCGGTGGTCCTCAGCCTACGAGCAGTACTTC. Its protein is CASSPRWSSAYEQYF.